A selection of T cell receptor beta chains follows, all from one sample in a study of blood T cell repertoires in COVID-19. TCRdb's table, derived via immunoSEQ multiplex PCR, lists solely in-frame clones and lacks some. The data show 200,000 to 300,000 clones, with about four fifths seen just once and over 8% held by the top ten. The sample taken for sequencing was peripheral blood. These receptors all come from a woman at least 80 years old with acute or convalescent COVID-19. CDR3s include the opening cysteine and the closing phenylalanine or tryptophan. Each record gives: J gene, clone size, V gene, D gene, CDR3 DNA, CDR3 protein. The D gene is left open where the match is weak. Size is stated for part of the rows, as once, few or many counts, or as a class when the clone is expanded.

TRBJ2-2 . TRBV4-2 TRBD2 TGTGCCAGCAGCCAAGAAGGCGGGGGGGCCATCGGGGAGCTGTTTTTT CASSQEGGGAIGELFF
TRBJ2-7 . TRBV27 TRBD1 TGTGCCAGCAGTCCCAAATCCCCAGGGGGTGCGCCTATATCCTACGAGCAGTACTTC CASSPKSPGGAPISYEQYF
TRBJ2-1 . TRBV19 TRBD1 TGTGCCAGTGGGGACAGCAATGAGCAGTTCTTC CASGDSNEQFF
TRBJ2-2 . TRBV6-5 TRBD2 TGTGCCAGCACCGAGCGGGGGAGGGTCACCGGGGAGCTGTTTTTT CASTERGRVTGELFF
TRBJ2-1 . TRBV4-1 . TGCGCCAGCAGCCGGGGACTCGACTACAATGAGCAGTTCTTC CASSRGLDYNEQFF
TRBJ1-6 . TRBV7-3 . TGTGCCAGCAGCTTAGGAGGCGGGAGTAATTCACCCCTCCACTTT CASSLGGGSNSPLHF
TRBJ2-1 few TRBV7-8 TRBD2 TGTGCCAGCAGCCGACTAGCGGTGAGCTCCTACAATGAGCAGTTCTTC CASSRLAVSSYNEQFF
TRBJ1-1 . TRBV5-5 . TGTGCCAGCAGCTTGTCCACGGGGAACACTGAAGCTTTCTTT CASSLSTGNTEAFF
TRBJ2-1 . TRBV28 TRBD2 TGTGCCAGCAGTTTAAAAGCGGGGGGGTACAATGAGCAGTTCTTC CASSLKAGGYNEQFF
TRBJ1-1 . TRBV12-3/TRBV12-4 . TGTGCCAGCAGCCCAGGGGTAGAAGCTTTCTTT CASSPGVEAFF
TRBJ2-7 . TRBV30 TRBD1 TGTGCCTGGGCGACGGGGACAGCCTACGAGCAGTACTTC CAWATGTAYEQYF
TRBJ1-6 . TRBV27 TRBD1 TGTGCCAGCAGCCCTTCCGGACAGGGGGTAACCTTCTCCTATAATTCACCCCTCCACTTT CASSPSGQGVTFSYNSPLHF
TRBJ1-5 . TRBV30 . TGTGCCTGGAGTTCAGGCAATCAGCCCCAGCATTTT CAWSSGNQPQHF
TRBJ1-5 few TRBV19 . TGTGCCAGTGAGGCGGGACGCCATCTACAACTAACAAATCAGCCCCAGCATTTT CASEAGRHLQLTNQPQHF
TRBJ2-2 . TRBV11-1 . TGTGCCAGCAGCTTAGCTGGGCGGGGTCCTTACACCGGGGAGCTGTTTTTT CASSLAGRGPYTGELFF
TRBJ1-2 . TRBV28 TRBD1 TGTGCCAGCAGACCGGGACAGCCTTTTTATGGCTACACCTTC CASRPGQPFYGYTF
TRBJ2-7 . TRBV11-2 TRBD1 TGTGCCAGCAGCTTAGCTACAGGGGAATACGAGCAGTACTTC CASSLATGEYEQYF
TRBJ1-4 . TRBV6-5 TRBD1 TGTGCCAGCAGCCAAGGACAGGGACGCCGGGAACTGTTTTTT CASSQGQGRRELFF